These 7 T cell receptor beta chains were sequenced from one sample in a study of shared clonotypes between healthy human individuals. Some clones are missing from TCRdb's copy, which holds only in-frame ones; the method was immunoSEQ multiplex PCR. The sample records a few million clones, approximately 95% being singletons. Sequencing was carried out using naive CD4+ T cells from PBMCs. Subset given: CD45RA+ positively selected. These receptors were collected from a man between 18 and 29 years old in good health. Some clones in this sample may be carry-over from other donors' samples.

Turning to this clone: Other DNA sequences in this specimen translate into the identical CDR3. V is TRBV5-1 and J is TRBJ2-3; 10 bases agree with TRBD2. The CDR3 sequence is 16 residues long. V lost 2 bases and J lost 1; bases outside the gene matches: 4. Germline assignment: CDR1 SGHRS and CDR2 YFSETQ. DNA for the CDR3: TGCGCCAGCAGCTTACCCGGGACTAGCGGCACAGATACGCAGTATTTT. As protein: CASSLPGTSGTDTQYF.

The V gene is TRBV9, the J gene TRBJ2-7, with D hard to call. V lost 0 bases, J lost 4 bases, and 11 bases lay in between. In germline, CDR1 is SGDLS, CDR2 YYNGEE. CDR3 length: 14 amino acids. The DNA of the CDR3 is TGTGCCAGCAGCGTAGGTCAAGCAGGATACGAGCAGTACTTC. This gives the protein CASSVGQAGYEQYF.

The rearrangement joins TRBV19 to TRBJ2-7; 7 bases are shared with TRBD2. V shed 6 bases and J 7 bases; nucleotides not matched to a gene: 9. Germline V gene sequence: CDR1 LNHDA, CDR2 SQIVND (reference sequence). The CDR3 is 13 amino acids. The CDR3: CASSSRGEGEQYF. As DNA, the CDR3 is TGTGCCAGTAGCTCCCGTGGGGAGGGGGAGCAGTACTTC. Filled out from reference TRBV19 and TRBJ2-7, the complete variable domain reads DGGITQSPKYLFRKEGQNVTLSCEQNLNHDAMYWYRQDPGQGLRLIYYSQIVNDFQKGDIAEGYSVSREKKESFPLTVTSAQKNPTAFYLCASSSRGEGEQYFGPGTRLTVT.

V is TRBV18 and J is TRBJ2-2; D is perhaps TRBD1 (5 bases). The CDR3 extends over 15 amino acids. CDR1 is KGHSH and CDR2 is LQKENI in the germline V gene. V lost 4 bases and J lost 2, with 11 bases in between. CDR3 sequence: CASSRRVVNTGELFF. The CDR3 nucleotides are TGTGCCAGCTCACGCAGGGTTGTTAACACCGGGGAGCTGTTTTTT.

The rearrangement uses TRBV5-1 and TRBJ1-5, with TRBD1 matching over 7 bases. The CDR3 totals 14 residues. After removal of 4 bases from V and 6 bases from J, the junction contained 7 bases not matched to a gene. Per the germline V gene, CDR1 is SGHRS and CDR2 is YFSETQ. The DNA for the CDR3 is TGCGCCAGCAGCCCGGGGACAGAGTCTCAGCCCCAGCATTTT. Encoded protein: CASSPGTESQPQHF. The full variable domain, rest sourced from reference TRBV5-1 and TRBJ1-5, is KAGVTQTPRYLIKTRGQQVTLSCSPISGHRSVSWYQQTPGQGLQFLFEYFSETQRNKGNFPGRFSGRQFSNSRSEMNVSTLELGDSALYLCASSPGTESQPQHFGDGTRLSIL.

As DNA, the CDR3 is TGTGCCAGCAGTACCAGGGGAGGCCAGCCCCAGCATTTT. Encoded protein: CASSTRGGQPQHF. The genes are TRBV28 and TRBJ1-5; tentative D call: TRBD1 (6 bases). The V end lost 5 bases, the J end lost 7 bases, and 12 bases lay between the germline ends. Germline loops: CDR1 MDHEN, CDR2 SYDVKM. CDR3 length equals 13 residues.

The chain recombines TRBV28 with TRBJ1-1; D is unresolved. The V and J ends lost 2 bases and 6 bases respectively, with 19 bases between them. CDR3 length: 16 residues. The germline gives CDR1 MDHEN, CDR2 SYDVKM. The CDR3 DNA sequence: TGTGCCAGCAGTTTACTACGGACTAGTATCGTGGCTGAAGCTTTCTTT. Translating gives CASSLLRTSIVAEAFF.